These T cell receptor beta chains were read from a single sample in a study of T-cell reconstitution after alpha-beta-depleted transplantation in children. TCRdb processed the PCR reads anew with MiXCR; each CDR3 protein has one entry. Among 200,000 to 250,000 distinct CDR3 sequences listed, roughly 11% were seen once. The input for sequencing was PBMCs, taken before TCRalphabeta/CD19-depleted stem cell transplant. Every receptor here comes from a child younger than two with acute myeloid leukemia, due to receive a stem cell transplant. Each CDR3 is given with its conserved first and last residue. Each record gives: J gene, D gene, V gene, clone size, CDR3 protein, CDR3 DNA. The D gene is left open where the match is weak. Not every row has a clone size; where given, it reads once, few, many or a size class.

j_gene: TRBJ2-2; d_gene: NA; v_gene: TRBV18; abundance: NA; CDR3aa: CASSHDRTGELFF; CDR3nt: TGTGCCAGCTCCCATGACAGAACCGGGGAGCTGTTTTTT
j_gene: TRBJ2-6; d_gene: NA; v_gene: TRBV6-5; abundance: many; CDR3aa: CASSYGGLGANVLTF; CDR3nt: TGTGCCAGCAGTTACGGGGGGCTAGGGGCCAACGTCCTGACTTTC
j_gene: TRBJ2-1; d_gene: NA; v_gene: TRBV7-2; abundance: many; CDR3aa: CASRLSGNNEQFF; CDR3nt: TGTGCCAGCAGACTCTCGGGGAACAATGAGCAGTTCTTC
j_gene: TRBJ2-5; d_gene: NA; v_gene: TRBV20-1; abundance: many; CDR3aa: CSARDPGGIETQYF; CDR3nt: TGCAGTGCTAGAGATCCAGGGGGGATAGAGACCCAGTACTTC
j_gene: TRBJ2-1; d_gene: NA; v_gene: TRBV29-1; abundance: many; CDR3aa: CSVEGGDRYNEQFF; CDR3nt: TGCAGCGTTGAGGGGGGGGACAGATACAATGAGCAGTTCTTC
j_gene: TRBJ2-2; d_gene: NA; v_gene: TRBV19; abundance: NA; CDR3aa: CASSMLGLHTGELFF; CDR3nt: TGTGCCAGTAGTATGCTTGGGCTCCACACCGGGGAGCTGTTTTTT
j_gene: TRBJ1-1; d_gene: NA; v_gene: TRBV6-2/TRBV6-3; abundance: NA; CDR3aa: CASSPTGPRNTEAFF; CDR3nt: TGTGCCAGCAGCCCGACAGGTCCACGGAACACTGAAGCTTTCTTT
j_gene: TRBJ1-2; d_gene: TRBD1; v_gene: TRBV5-4; abundance: many; CDR3aa: CASSLGDRFYGYTF; CDR3nt: TGTGCCAGCAGCTTGGGGGACAGATTCTATGGCTACACCTTC
j_gene: TRBJ1-2; d_gene: NA; v_gene: TRBV20-1; abundance: few; CDR3aa: CSATVGYTTYGYTF; CDR3nt: TGCAGTGCCACGGTGGGGTACACTACCTATGGCTACACCTTC
j_gene: TRBJ2-3; d_gene: NA; v_gene: TRBV20-1; abundance: many; CDR3aa: CSAGWLIGDTQYF; CDR3nt: TGCAGTGCCGGGTGGCTAATAGGAGATACGCAGTATTTT
j_gene: TRBJ2-5; d_gene: NA; v_gene: TRBV7-2; abundance: NA; CDR3aa: CANSRPRWEETQYF; CDR3nt: TGTGCCAACAGCCGTCCCCGGTGGGAAGAGACCCAGTACTTC
j_gene: TRBJ1-1; d_gene: NA; v_gene: TRBV29-1; abundance: many; CDR3aa: CSVASGAEAFF; CDR3nt: TGCAGCGTTGCTTCAGGCGCTGAAGCTTTCTTT
j_gene: TRBJ2-5; d_gene: NA; v_gene: TRBV20-1; abundance: many; CDR3aa: CSAPDPGGNQETQYF; CDR3nt: TGCAGTGCTCCGGACCCTGGGGGGAACCAAGAGACCCAGTACTTC
j_gene: TRBJ2-3; d_gene: TRBD2; v_gene: TRBV10-3; abundance: many; CDR3aa: CAISDERGGGADTQYF; CDR3nt: TGTGCCATCAGTGATGAGCGGGGGGGCGGGGCAGATACGCAGTATTTT
j_gene: TRBJ1-1; d_gene: NA; v_gene: TRBV5-1; abundance: many; CDR3aa: CASSLDTEAFF; CDR3nt: TGCGCCAGCAGCTTGGACACTGAAGCTTTCTTT
j_gene: TRBJ2-7; d_gene: NA; v_gene: TRBV5-1; abundance: many; CDR3aa: CASSLTGTVYEQYF; CDR3nt: TGCGCCAGCAGCTTGACAGGGACCGTCTACGAGCAGTACTTC
j_gene: TRBJ2-1; d_gene: NA; v_gene: TRBV20-1; abundance: many; CDR3aa: CSAPRQRDNEQFF; CDR3nt: TGCAGTGCTCCACGTCAAAGGGACAATGAGCAGTTCTTC
j_gene: TRBJ2-1; d_gene: NA; v_gene: TRBV7-2; abundance: many; CDR3aa: CASSLSTASDEQFF; CDR3nt: TGTGCCAGCAGCTTATCTACGGCTTCGGATGAGCAGTTCTTC
j_gene: TRBJ2-1; d_gene: NA; v_gene: TRBV7-2; abundance: few; CDR3aa: CASTRGGTLTYNEQFF; CDR3nt: TGTGCCAGCACCAGGGGGGGGACTCTTACCTACAATGAGCAGTTCTTC
j_gene: TRBJ2-2; d_gene: NA; v_gene: TRBV19; abundance: NA; CDR3aa: CASGTFTGELFF; CDR3nt: TGTGCCAGTGGCACCTTCACCGGGGAGCTGTTTTTT
j_gene: TRBJ1-5; d_gene: NA; v_gene: TRBV20-1; abundance: few; CDR3aa: CSASAGGNNQPQHF; CDR3nt: TGCAGTGCTAGTGCCGGCGGGAACAATCAGCCCCAGCATTTT
j_gene: TRBJ2-3; d_gene: TRBD2; v_gene: TRBV20-1; abundance: many; CDR3aa: CSATPGGWGDTQYF; CDR3nt: TGCAGTGCTACTCCGGGAGGGTGGGGAGATACGCAGTATTTT
j_gene: TRBJ1-1; d_gene: TRBD1; v_gene: TRBV5-1; abundance: NA; CDR3aa: CASSSAGQLEAFF; CDR3nt: TGCGCCAGCAGCAGCGCGGGACAGCTTGAAGCTTTCTTT
j_gene: TRBJ2-1; d_gene: TRBD2; v_gene: TRBV3-1; abundance: many; CDR3aa: CASSRLAGEQFF; CDR3nt: TGTGCCAGCAGCCGACTAGCGGGGGAGCAGTTCTTC
j_gene: TRBJ1-3; d_gene: NA; v_gene: TRBV6-5; abundance: NA; CDR3aa: CASSSQGNTIYF; CDR3nt: TGTGCCAGCAGTTCTCAGGGGAACACCATATATTTT
j_gene: TRBJ2-7; d_gene: NA; v_gene: TRBV20-1; abundance: many; CDR3aa: CSARQGYSSYEQYF; CDR3nt: TGCAGTGCTAGGCAGGGGTACAGCTCCTACGAGCAGTACTTC
j_gene: TRBJ2-2; d_gene: TRBD2; v_gene: TRBV20-1; abundance: many; CDR3aa: CSASGGADTGELFF; CDR3nt: TGCAGTGCTAGCGGGGGGGCCGACACCGGGGAGCTGTTTTTT
j_gene: TRBJ2-3; d_gene: NA; v_gene: TRBV12-3/TRBV12-4; abundance: many; CDR3aa: CASSLRVVQGKGTQYF; CDR3nt: TGTGCCAGCAGTTTAAGAGTGGTCCAGGGGAAGGGTACGCAGTATTTT
j_gene: TRBJ1-2; d_gene: NA; v_gene: TRBV7-9; abundance: many; CDR3aa: CASSLNSNYGYTF; CDR3nt: TGTGCCAGCAGCTTAAACAGTAACTATGGCTACACCTTC
j_gene: TRBJ1-6; d_gene: NA; v_gene: TRBV6-6; abundance: NA; CDR3aa: CASSYSSRDSPLHF; CDR3nt: TGTGCCAGCAGTTACTCGAGTAGGGACTCACCCCTCCACTTT
j_gene: TRBJ1-3; d_gene: NA; v_gene: TRBV6-5; abundance: many; CDR3aa: CASSYSYERGSGNTIYF; CDR3nt: TGTGCCAGCAGTTACTCCTACGAGCGGGGCTCTGGAAACACCATATATTTT
j_gene: TRBJ1-1; d_gene: TRBD1; v_gene: TRBV2; abundance: many; CDR3aa: CASSWEWGQGAEAFF; CDR3nt: TGTGCCAGCAGTTGGGAGTGGGGACAGGGGGCTGAAGCTTTCTTT
j_gene: TRBJ2-1; d_gene: NA; v_gene: TRBV29-1; abundance: NA; CDR3aa: CSVGTRMSFGEQFF; CDR3nt: TGCAGCGTCGGCACACGCATGTCTTTTGGTGAGCAGTTCTTC
j_gene: TRBJ2-2; d_gene: NA; v_gene: TRBV29-1; abundance: many; CDR3aa: CSVRQNTGELFF; CDR3nt: TGCAGCGTTCGACAGAACACCGGGGAGCTGTTTTTT
j_gene: TRBJ1-2; d_gene: TRBD1; v_gene: TRBV28; abundance: many; CDR3aa: CASRPQLTGVYGYTF; CDR3nt: TGTGCCAGCAGACCCCAGCTAACAGGGGTCTATGGCTACACCTTC
j_gene: TRBJ1-4; d_gene: NA; v_gene: TRBV27; abundance: many; CDR3aa: CASSFRYRDEKLFF; CDR3nt: TGTGCCAGCAGTTTTCGGTACAGGGATGAAAAACTGTTTTTT
j_gene: TRBJ2-1; d_gene: NA; v_gene: TRBV29-1; abundance: many; CDR3aa: CSVEGPLDEQFF; CDR3nt: TGCAGCGTTGAAGGACCACTGGATGAGCAGTTCTTC
j_gene: TRBJ2-3; d_gene: NA; v_gene: TRBV15; abundance: many; CDR3aa: CATSRDWATDTQYF; CDR3nt: TGTGCCACCAGCAGAGATTGGGCCACAGATACGCAGTATTTT
j_gene: TRBJ2-3; d_gene: TRBD1; v_gene: TRBV20-1; abundance: many; CDR3aa: CSARDWTGNADTQYF; CDR3nt: TGCAGTGCTAGAGATTGGACAGGGAACGCAGATACGCAGTATTTT
j_gene: TRBJ2-1; d_gene: NA; v_gene: TRBV4-2; abundance: many; CDR3aa: CASSQGEGVSSYNEQFF; CDR3nt: TGTGCCAGCAGCCAAGGGGAAGGCGTTAGCTCCTACAATGAGCAGTTCTTC
j_gene: TRBJ1-1; d_gene: NA; v_gene: TRBV20-1; abundance: many; CDR3aa: CSASGGNTEAFF; CDR3nt: TGCAGTGCTAGTGGGGGGAACACTGAAGCTTTCTTT
j_gene: TRBJ2-7; d_gene: TRBD2; v_gene: TRBV13; abundance: NA; CDR3aa: CASGPGLAGSYEQYF; CDR3nt: TGTGCCAGCGGCCCGGGACTAGCGGGCTCCTACGAGCAGTACTTC